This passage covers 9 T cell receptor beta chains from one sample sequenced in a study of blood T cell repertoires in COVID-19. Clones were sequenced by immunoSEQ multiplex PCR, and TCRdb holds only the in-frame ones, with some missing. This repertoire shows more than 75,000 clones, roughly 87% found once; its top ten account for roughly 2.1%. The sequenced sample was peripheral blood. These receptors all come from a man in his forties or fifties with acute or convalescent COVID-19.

This chain's CDR3 is CASSPDRARETQYF. The CDR3 DNA reads as TGTGCCAGCAGCCCAGACAGGGCACGAGAGACCCAGTACTTC. This chain uses TRBV6-2 or TRBV6-3 with TRBJ2-5; 7 positions match TRBD1. Germline-derived CDR1 and CDR2 are MNHEY and SVGEGT. With V trimmed by 6 bases and J by 4 bases, 8 bases remained unmatched. This CDR3 region has 14 residues.

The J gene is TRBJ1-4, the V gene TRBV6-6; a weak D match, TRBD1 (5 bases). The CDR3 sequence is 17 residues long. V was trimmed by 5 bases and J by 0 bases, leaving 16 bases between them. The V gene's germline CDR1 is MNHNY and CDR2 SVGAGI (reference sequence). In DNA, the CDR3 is TGTGCCAGCAGTCCTCCCCCCCAGACAGCAACTAATGAAAAACTGTTTTTT. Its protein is CASSPPPQTATNEKLFF.

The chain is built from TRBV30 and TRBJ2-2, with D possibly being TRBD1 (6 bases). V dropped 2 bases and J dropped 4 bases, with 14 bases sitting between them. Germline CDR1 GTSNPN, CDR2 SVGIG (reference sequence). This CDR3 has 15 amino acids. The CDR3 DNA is TGTGCCTGGAGTCATGAGACAGGAGGCACCGGGGAGCTGTTTTTT. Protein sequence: CAWSHETGGTGELFF.

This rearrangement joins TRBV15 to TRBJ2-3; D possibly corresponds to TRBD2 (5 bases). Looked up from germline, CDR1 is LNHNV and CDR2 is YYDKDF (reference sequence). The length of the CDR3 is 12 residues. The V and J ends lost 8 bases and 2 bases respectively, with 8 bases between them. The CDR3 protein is CATRGDTDTQYF. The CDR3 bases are TGTGCCACCCGGGGAGACACAGATACGCAGTATTTT.

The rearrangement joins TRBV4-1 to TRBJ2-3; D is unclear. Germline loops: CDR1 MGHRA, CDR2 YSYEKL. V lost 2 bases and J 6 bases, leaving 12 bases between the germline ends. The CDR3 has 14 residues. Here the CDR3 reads CASSQPAHGDTQYF. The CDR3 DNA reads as TGCGCCAGCAGCCAACCCGCCCACGGTGATACGCAGTATTTT.

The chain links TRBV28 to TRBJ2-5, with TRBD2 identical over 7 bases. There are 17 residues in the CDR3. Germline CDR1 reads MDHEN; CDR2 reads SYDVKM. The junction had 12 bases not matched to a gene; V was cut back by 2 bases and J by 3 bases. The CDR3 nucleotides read TGTGCCAGCAGTTTACCCCCCAGAGAGCGGGATGAAGAGACCCAGTACTTC. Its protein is CASSLPPRERDEETQYF.

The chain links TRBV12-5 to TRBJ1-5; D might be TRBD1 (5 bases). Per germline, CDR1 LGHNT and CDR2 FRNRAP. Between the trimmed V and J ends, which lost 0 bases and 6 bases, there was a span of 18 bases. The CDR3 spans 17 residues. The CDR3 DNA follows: TGTGCTAGTGGTTTGGTAGTTGGGGGGAGAGCTAGTCAGCCCCAGCATTTT. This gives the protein CASGLVVGGRASQPQHF.

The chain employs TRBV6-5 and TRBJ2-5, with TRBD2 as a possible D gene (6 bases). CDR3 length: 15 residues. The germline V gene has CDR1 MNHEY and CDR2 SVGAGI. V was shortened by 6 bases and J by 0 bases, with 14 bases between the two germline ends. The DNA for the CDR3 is TGTGCCAGCAGACTTGGACTATCCCACCAAGAGACCCAGTACTTC. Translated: CASRLGLSHQETQYF.

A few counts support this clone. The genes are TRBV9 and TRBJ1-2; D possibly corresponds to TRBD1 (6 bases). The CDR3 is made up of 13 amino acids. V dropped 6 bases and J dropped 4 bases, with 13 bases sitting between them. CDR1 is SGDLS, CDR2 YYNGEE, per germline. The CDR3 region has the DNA TGTGCCAGCACCGGCGGGGGGGCCTATGGCTACACCTTC. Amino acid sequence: CASTGGGAYGYTF.